This section outlines one T cell receptor (beta chain) sequence together with its context. Its antigen is currently unknown. This entry belongs to a study of radiotherapy plus CTLA-4 blockade in lung cancer. Study-wide context: Among all patients, roughly 17% showed objective responses, while roughly 28% had disease control.

General study points: Tumor-derived TCR clones expanded in blood after radiotherapy plus ipilimumab.

The table came from immunoSEQ multiplex PCR; TCRdb's copy has only in-frame clones and leaves some out. The sample contains about 28,000 clones, 79% of which appear only once. With V trimmed by 4 bases and J by 8 bases, 10 bases remained unmatched. This CDR3 contains 16 residues. Germline V gene lookup returns CDR1 SGHDT and CDR2 YYEEEE. The clonotype was recovered from a human donor with non-small cell lung cancer that progressed on radiotherapy plus ipilimumab. Sequences were derived from peripheral blood, sampled from a patient treated with radiotherapy plus ipilimumab. The J gene is TRBJ1-6, the V gene TRBV5-6; TRBD1 agrees at 9 bases. CDR3 sequence (DNA): TGTGCCAGCAGCCCGGGTCCGGGACAGGGATATTCACCCCTCCACTTT. Amino acid sequence: CASSPGPGQGYSPLHF.